Sequencing of this TCR beta chain was carried out in a study of shared clonotypes between healthy human individuals. Regarding the study as a whole: Clonotypes which were not shared had lower generation probabilities than clonotypes that all four donors shared. Researchers found naive subsets generally carried larger estimated richness than memory subsets. Few donors restricted represented genetic and exposure-history diversity.

Points on this clone: Its specificity is not known.

Sorted-subset replicate PCRs used approximately 200 ng of genomic DNA. This amount corresponded to 30,000 to 35,000 T cell genomes. Sequencing used immunoSEQ multiplex PCR; TCRdb keeps in-frame clones, though not all of them. The sample comprises around 560,000 clones, 85% to 95% of which are singletons, and approximately 0.11% rests with the top ten. Naive CD8 cells lacked CD45RO and underwent positive selection for CCR7, leaving out terminally differentiated effector memory CD45RA+ cells. The V and J ends lost 6 bases and 0 bases respectively, with 14 bases between them. The germline V gene has CDR1 SNHLY and CDR2 FYNNEI. CDR3 length: 15 amino acids.

The clonotype comes from a woman aged 30 to 39 in good health. The rearrangement uses TRBV2 and TRBJ2-5; D possibly uses TRBD1 or TRBD2 (7 bases each). Sequences were obtained from naive CD8+ T cells sorted from blood. The CDR3 here is CASRAGQMYQETQYF. In nucleotides, the CDR3 is TGTGCCAGCAGAGCGGGACAGATGTACCAAGAGACCCAGTACTTC.